This TCR beta chain was sequenced in a study of T cell clonotyping in hematopoietic cell transplantation. TCRdb keeps only in-frame clones here, not all; method: immunoSEQ multiplex PCR. The sample has 17,000 or so clones, 60% to 75% seen once; the top ten hold almost 9.5%. This clone was recorded only once. Its target is not known. Trimming left V 5 bases short and J 3 bases short, with 17 bases between. From germline, CDR1 is LNHNV and CDR2 YYDKDF (reference sequence). CDR3 size: 15 residues. Study findings and constraints: At the given depth, recipient repertoires were over 95% de novo clonotypes. Cells were unsorted, so CD4 and CD8 contributions were not separated. Broader posttransplant TCR repertoire diversity was predicted by graft donor and pretransplant recipient Inverse Simpson Index values.

This receptor was identified in a woman in her sixties in good health. Some clones in this sample may be carry-over from other donors' samples. This chain joins TRBV15 and TRBJ2-7, with D perhaps matching TRBD2 (6 bases). Input material: peripheral blood mononuclear cells. CDR3 bases: TGTGCCACCAGCCCATGGGGGGACGGAGTCTACGAGCAGTACTTC. This codes for CATSPWGDGVYEQYF.